The present entry profiles one T cell receptor beta chain with its context. This clonotype was picked up a small number of times. Its target antigen remains unknown. No base quality information exists; no much larger clone differs at one position. The sample comes from a study of post-analysis software for immune sequencing data (dated by TCRdb to between 2014 and 2017). Some background on the complete study: Relapsing-remitting, secondary progressive and progressive-relapsing multiple sclerosis were recorded as disease courses, and subtype annotation was lacking for some patients. The multiple sclerosis patient repertoires were compared with under 13 previously published healthy control repertoires from donors aged roughly 6 to 27 years. A subset of samples was prepared in parallel using single-end sample barcoding, then pooled and co-amplified after Illumina adapter ligation.

The cysteine opens and the phenylalanine closes a CDR3 of 15 amino acids. Left in the record is the CDR3 DNA by itself, 45 bases read in frame from the first base. Trimming takes 0 bases from V and 8 bases from J, and the germline ends sit 13 bases apart. The germline V gene sets CDR1 to ENHRY and CDR2 to SYGVKD. The research as a whole found: Patients showed significantly higher frequencies than controls for several TRBV segments, among them TRBV5-6, TRBV5-1 and TRBV20-1. The multiple sclerosis patient group was slightly younger than the control group. Multiple sclerosis patients had significantly lower normalized Chao1 diversity than controls, a result that suggests substantial peripheral T-cell clonal expansion. Direct clustering with F measure showed strong co-clustering of samples prepared in the same batch, prompting a batch-effect correction.

The protocol used for the library was PCR. TCRdb records Illumina HiSeq 2500 as the sequencer. Unique molecular identifiers were incorporated into TCR beta cDNA libraries to reduce PCR and sequencing biases. Roughly 500,000 cDNA molecules were obtained for every 1 to 10 million input T cells, so each molecule roughly corresponded to one T cell. Patient libraries were prepared and sequenced with the same protocol used for the earlier healthy control dataset. Samples belonging to the same batch were prepared together, multiplexed and sequenced on a shared HiSeq lane. Processing in the source paper ran as follows. MIGEC was used to process the raw barcoded reads, and molecular identifier groups with only a single read were discarded before consensus assembly and CDR3 extraction. VDJtools was used for post-analysis of the clonotype tables, and diversity was normalized by down-sampling every dataset to the size of the smallest sample. In repertoire overlap clustering, CDR3 amino acid sequences, but not nucleotide sequences, were matched to correct batch-related cross-sample contamination. TCRdb's own reprocessing of the public reads used fastp at Q25 and MiXCR and kept productive beta chains. Merged by CDR3 protein, the rows form single entries marked with the most common genes and DNA. In this record, the V and J calls reflect TCRdb's handling and not the investigators' own analysis. Recorded for this sample are 750,000 to 950,000 distinct CDR3 sequences; about 43% of them occurred a single time. Together, the top ten hold 4.9% of the sample.

To demonstrate the VDJtools post-analysis software, the study profiled TCR beta repertoires from the peripheral blood of about a dozen young patients with multiple sclerosis. The multiple sclerosis patients were children and adolescents ranging in age from roughly 6 to 15 years. The sequencing input was blood. The source of this sequence is a girl aged 10 to 17 with multiple sclerosis. The rearrangement joined TRBV10-3 to TRBJ1-4, with the identity of the D gene unclear. CDR3 sequence: CAISESTRRGEKLFF. The DNA is as follows: TGTGCCATCAGTGAGTCGACTCGGAGAGGGGAAAAACTGTTTTTT.